The 26 T cell receptor beta chains below were found in one sample sequenced in a study of T cell changes during pregnancy in multiple sclerosis. The table came from immunoSEQ multiplex PCR; TCRdb's copy has only in-frame clones and leaves some out. The table has 35,000 to 45,000 clones, about 88% seen once; the top ten hold about 0.6%. The sequencing here drew on CD4+ T cells from peripheral blood mononuclear cells, taken in the first trimester of pregnancy. The receptors shown here come from a female donor with multiple sclerosis, enrolled in a pregnancy study.

This clone was seen only once. V is TRBV27 and J is TRBJ1-3; TRBD1 might be the D (5 bases). Trimming left V 5 bases short and J 3 bases short, with 8 bases between. Germline CDR1 reads MNHEY; CDR2 reads SMNVEV (reference sequence). The CDR3 covers 13 residues. The CDR3 DNA reads TGTGCCAGCAGTAGGGGCGGTGGAAACACCATATATTTT. This encodes CASSRGGGNTIYF.

A single count supports this clone. This chain links TRBV7-2 with TRBJ2-4, with 12 bases fitting TRBD1. Losses at the gene ends were 4 bases for V and 2 bases for J; bases not matched to a gene: 9. This CDR3 spans 18 amino acids. CDR1 and CDR2 from the germline V gene are SGHTA and FQGNSA. CDR3 sequence reads: CASSSGDRGHFTKNIQYF. DNA of the CDR3: TGTGCCAGCAGCTCCGGGGACAGGGGGCACTTTACCAAAAACATTCAGTACTTC.

This chain connects TRBV10-3 to TRBJ2-3, with TRBD1 matching 7 bases. This CDR3 spans 14 amino acids. CDR1 ENHRY and CDR2 SYGVKD come from the germline V gene. V lost 4 bases and J lost 0; bases outside the gene matches: 1. The CDR3 DNA reads as TGTGCCATCAGTGGCAGGGGGAGCACAGATACGCAGTATTTT. Its protein is CAISGRGSTDTQYF.

The rearrangement uses TRBV7-8 and TRBJ2-7; tentative D call: TRBD2 (6 bases). V was clipped by 3 bases and J by 3 bases, with 12 bases between them. The CDR3 sequence is 14 residues long. CDR1 is SGHVS and CDR2 is FQNEAQ in the germline V gene. The CDR3 reads CASSLDYRDYEQYF. CDR3 nucleotides: TGTGCCAGCAGCTTGGACTACCGGGACTACGAGCAGTACTTC.

The chain is built from TRBV19 and TRBJ2-1, with 11 bases that match TRBD2. Germline CDR1 and CDR2: LNHDA and SQIVND (reference sequence). The CDR3 spans 15 residues. J lost 5 bases, V lost 7 bases, and 7 bases had no gene match. In DNA form, the CDR3 reads TGTGCCAGTACCCGCACTAGCGGGAGTCACAATGAGCAGTTCTTC. Translation gives CASTRTSGSHNEQFF.

J is TRBJ1-2 and V is TRBV5-6; no clear D gene. This CDR3 region has 13 residues. CDR1 is SGHDT, CDR2 YYEEEE, per germline. V lost 4 bases and J lost 6, with 13 bases in between. Here the CDR3 DNA reads TGTGCCAGCAGCAGCCGGGAGGTAGATGGCTACACCTTC. This codes for CASSSREVDGYTF.

The V gene is TRBV6-5, the J gene TRBJ1-1; tentatively, D is TRBD1 (5 bases). CDR1 is MNHEY and CDR2 is SVGAGI in the germline V gene. This CDR3 region has 16 residues. Trimming removed 0 bases from V and 8 bases from J, with 19 bases in between. The CDR3 is CASSYSVTRGKFEAFF. In DNA, the CDR3 is TGTGCCAGCAGTTACTCGGTAACGCGGGGGAAGTTCGAAGCTTTCTTT.

This rearrangement joins TRBV11-2 to TRBJ2-1, with 9 bases identical to TRBD2. Per the germline V gene, CDR1 is SGHAT and CDR2 is FQNNGV. The CDR3 contains 15 residues. V shed 0 bases and J 5 bases; nucleotides not matched to a gene: 2. The CDR3 loop reads CASSLEAGGNNEQFF. The CDR3 DNA is TGTGCCAGCAGCTTAGAAGCGGGAGGAAACAATGAGCAGTTCTTC.

The gene calls are TRBV9 and TRBJ2-1; TRBD1 matches 10 bases. The ends lost 0 bases at V and 5 bases at J; junction bases unmatched: 8. Germline assignment: CDR1 SGDLS and CDR2 YYNGEE. The CDR3 runs to 17 residues. CDR3 sequence: CASSVGFPGQGNNEQFF. The CDR3 coding sequence is TGTGCCAGCAGCGTAGGGTTTCCGGGACAGGGGAACAATGAGCAGTTCTTC. Complete variable domain (other parts from reference TRBV9 and TRBJ2-1): DSGVTQTPKHLITATGQRVTLRCSPRSGDLSVYWYQQSLDQGLQFLIQYYNGEERAKGNILERFSAQQFPDLHSELNLSSLELGDSALYFCASSVGFPGQGNNEQFFGPGTRLTVL.

This chain joins TRBV6-1 and TRBJ2-1; 7 positions match TRBD2. Germline CDR1 and CDR2: MNHNS and SASEGT. This CDR3 contains 17 residues. V was pared by 0 bases and J by 2 bases, with 7 bases of the junction left unmatched. The CDR3 DNA reads TGTGCCAGCAGTGAAGCGCGGAGAGCGGGAACCTACAATGAGCAGTTCTTC. It translates to CASSEARRAGTYNEQFF.

This sequence joins TRBV7-9 and TRBJ2-7, with 8 bases fitting TRBD1. Germline loops: CDR1 SEHNR, CDR2 FQNEAQ (reference sequence). Germline trimming cut 2 bases from V and 3 bases from J; bases unmatched to any gene: 3. The CDR3 contains 14 residues. The CDR3 loop is CASSLQGARYEQYF. The CDR3 nucleotides are TGTGCCAGCAGCTTACAGGGGGCGCGCTACGAGCAGTACTTC.

The chain uses TRBV18 and TRBJ2-5; perhaps TRBD2 as D (5 bases). V shed 4 bases and J shed 1 base, with 7 bases lying between them. Per germline, CDR1 KGHSH and CDR2 LQKENI. The CDR3 contains 13 residues. The DNA for the CDR3 is TGTGCCAGCTCACGAGGGATCCAAGAGACCCAGTACTTC. This translates into CASSRGIQETQYF.

The chain employs TRBV19 and TRBJ1-1; 7 bases fit TRBD1. V was clipped by 6 bases and J by 5 bases; unmatched bases: 6. The V gene's germline CDR1 is LNHDA and CDR2 SQIVND (reference sequence). The CDR3 covers 13 residues. The CDR3 spells CASRTLTGTEAFF. CDR3 nucleotide sequence: TGTGCCAGTAGGACTCTGACAGGGACTGAAGCTTTCTTT.

In this sample, this clone turned up once. The J gene is TRBJ2-1, the V gene TRBV2; D possibly matches TRBD1 or TRBD2 (7 bases each). V was pared by 10 bases and J by 8 bases, with 21 bases between. This CDR3 has 14 amino acids. Looked up from germline, CDR1 is SNHLY and CDR2 is FYNNEI. The CDR3 DNA is TGTGCCACCAGGGACAGCGGGATCATAGATGAGCAGTTCTTC. Its translation is CATRDSGIIDEQFF.

The chain joins TRBV19 to TRBJ1-2; D possibly corresponds to TRBD1 (6 bases). The germline gives CDR1 LNHDA, CDR2 SQIVND (reference sequence). Trimming cost V 7 bases and J 4 bases, with 19 bases left between them. The CDR3 loop spans 15 amino acids. The CDR3 region is CASTNRQAVVYGYTF. The CDR3 region has the DNA TGTGCCAGTACAAACAGACAGGCGGTCGTCTATGGCTACACCTTC.

This clone was observed a handful of times. V gene TRBV5-6 combines with J gene TRBJ2-5; the match to TRBD2 covers 8 bases. V was pared by 3 bases and J by 1 base, with 5 bases of the junction left unmatched. CDR1 is SGHDT, CDR2 YYEEEE, per germline. The CDR3 extends over 15 amino acids. The CDR3 DNA follows: TGTGCCAGCAGCTCGTTAGCGGGACGCCAAGAGACCCAGTACTTC. Its protein product is CASSSLAGRQETQYF.

V gene TRBV28 combines with J gene TRBJ1-2; D unclear. The CDR3 extends over 13 amino acids. The germline gives CDR1 MDHEN, CDR2 SYDVKM. V gave up 6 bases and J gave up 2 bases, with 10 bases separating them. The CDR3 protein is CASSSHGNYGYTF. The CDR3 nucleotides read TGTGCCAGCAGCTCCCACGGGAACTATGGCTACACCTTC.

The V and J genes are TRBV2 and TRBJ1-2, with D tentatively TRBD1 (5 bases). V was cut by 8 bases and J by 7 bases, with 14 bases left in between. Germline CDR1 reads SNHLY; CDR2 reads FYNNEI. This CDR3 has 12 amino acids. The CDR3 coding sequence is TGTGCCAGCTATCTCAGGGTCGGTGGCTACACCTTC. This codes for CASYLRVGGYTF.

In DNA, the CDR3 is TGTGCCAGCAGTTTAACGACAGTTGGGGGCGGCTACACCTTC. Translation: CASSLTTVGGGYTF. This sequence joins TRBV28 and TRBJ1-2, with a possible D match to TRBD1 (6 bases). Per the germline V gene, CDR1 is MDHEN and CDR2 is SYDVKM. The CDR3 contains 14 residues. Trimming stripped 2 bases from V and 8 bases from J, with 15 bases between.

The chain couples TRBV9 to TRBJ2-3; the D gene is possibly TRBD2 (6 bases). Looked up from germline, CDR1 is SGDLS and CDR2 is YYNGEE. V was trimmed by 0 bases and J by 2 bases, leaving 13 bases between them. The CDR3 extends over 16 amino acids. This CDR3 reads CASSVGGSGLTDTQYF. CDR3 nucleotides: TGTGCCAGCAGCGTAGGGGGTAGCGGACTCACAGATACGCAGTATTTT. Complete variable domain (other parts from reference TRBV9 and TRBJ2-3): DSGVTQTPKHLITATGQRVTLRCSPRSGDLSVYWYQQSLDQGLQFLIQYYNGEERAKGNILERFSAQQFPDLHSELNLSSLELGDSALYFCASSVGGSGLTDTQYFGPGTRLTVL.

This chain links TRBV9 with TRBJ2-3, with 12 nucleotides matching TRBD2. The CDR3 totals 15 residues. Losses at the gene ends were 0 bases for V and 6 bases for J; bases not matched to a gene: 2. Germline V lookup: CDR1 SGDLS, CDR2 YYNGEE. In nucleotides, the CDR3 is TGTGCCAGCAGCGTAGGGACTAGCGGGAAGGATACGCAGTATTTT. It translates to CASSVGTSGKDTQYF. Variable domain in full (rest from reference TRBV9 and TRBJ2-3): DSGVTQTPKHLITATGQRVTLRCSPRSGDLSVYWYQQSLDQGLQFLIQYYNGEERAKGNILERFSAQQFPDLHSELNLSSLELGDSALYFCASSVGTSGKDTQYFGPGTRLTVL.

The V gene is TRBV15, the J gene TRBJ1-1, with 7 bases that match TRBD1. Germline V gives CDR1 LNHNV, CDR2 YYDKDF (reference sequence). The CDR3 covers 17 residues. V gave up 6 bases and J gave up 0 bases; unmatched junction bases: 13. The CDR3 DNA sequence: TGTGCCACCAGTCCCGGACAGGTACCATTTATGAACACTGAAGCTTTCTTT. As protein: CATSPGQVPFMNTEAFF. The full variable domain, completed using reference TRBV15 and TRBJ1-1, is DAMVIQNPRYQVTQFGKPVTLSCSQTLNHNVMYWYQQKSSQAPKLLFHYYDKDFNNEADTPDNFQSRRPNTSFCFLDIRSPGLGDTAMYLCATSPGQVPFMNTEAFFGQGTRLTVV.

In this sample, this clone turned up once. The chain carries TRBV19 and TRBJ2-7; D perhaps matches TRBD2 (6 bases). Deletions cut 4 bases from V and 7 bases from J, with 17 bases between. This CDR3 has 14 residues. The germline V gene has CDR1 LNHDA and CDR2 SQIVND (reference sequence). In DNA, the CDR3 is TGTGCCAGTAGTACGGCAGGGAGGAAGGAAGAGCAGTACTTC. This sequence encodes CASSTAGRKEEQYF.

This chain joins TRBV10-3 and TRBJ1-1; no clear D gene. Germline loops: CDR1 ENHRY, CDR2 SYGVKD. The CDR3 contains 17 residues. V lost 8 bases and J 3 bases, leaving 25 bases between the germline ends. The CDR3 sequence: CAIHVRSGQPRDTEAFF. The CDR3 DNA sequence: TGTGCCATCCACGTTCGTTCTGGCCAGCCGAGGGACACTGAAGCTTTCTTT.

This chain links TRBV19 with TRBJ2-7, with 8 bases that match TRBD2. V dropped 6 bases and J dropped 2; count of bases not matched to a gene: 15. Germline V gene lookup returns CDR1 LNHDA and CDR2 SQIVND (reference sequence). The CDR3 sequence is 17 residues long. CDR3 bases: TGTGCCAGTAGCCAAGTTGGACTGACTAGCGCTGCCTACGAGCAGTACTTC. Protein product: CASSQVGLTSAAYEQYF.

The chain has TRBV11-2 and TRBJ1-6; no firm D call. This CDR3 spans 15 amino acids. Germline CDR1 is SGHAT and CDR2 is FQNNGV. V gave up 7 bases and J gave up 6 bases, with 16 bases separating them. The CDR3 here is CASTSRGFGNSPLHF. CDR3 sequence (DNA): TGTGCCAGCACCTCAAGAGGGTTTGGTAATTCACCCCTCCACTTT. Full variable domain (remainder filled in from reference TRBV11-2 and TRBJ1-6): EAGVAQSPRYKIIEKRQSVAFWCNPISGHATLYWYQQILGQGPKLLIQFQNNGVVDDSQLPKDRFSAERLKGVDSTLKIQPAKLEDSAVYLCASTSRGFGNSPLHFGNGTRLTVT.